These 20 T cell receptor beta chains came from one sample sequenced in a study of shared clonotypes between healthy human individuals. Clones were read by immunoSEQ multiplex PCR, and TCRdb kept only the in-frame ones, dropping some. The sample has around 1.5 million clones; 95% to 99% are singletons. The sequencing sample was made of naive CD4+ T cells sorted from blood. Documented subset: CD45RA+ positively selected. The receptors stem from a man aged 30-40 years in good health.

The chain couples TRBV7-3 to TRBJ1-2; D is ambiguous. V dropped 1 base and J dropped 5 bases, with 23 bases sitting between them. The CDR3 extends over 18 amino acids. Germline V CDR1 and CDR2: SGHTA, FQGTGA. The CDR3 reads CASSLRPWAGEPRYGYTF. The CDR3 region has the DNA TGTGCCAGCAGCTTAAGGCCATGGGCCGGGGAACCCCGATATGGCTACACCTTC.

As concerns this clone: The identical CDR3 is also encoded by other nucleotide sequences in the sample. The CDR3 region has the DNA TGTGCCAGCAGCGCCGGGACAGGGAACACTGAAGCTTTCTTT. Residues: CASSAGTGNTEAFF. The chain links TRBV9 to TRBJ1-1, with 8 bases matching TRBD1. Germline CDR1 SGDLS, CDR2 YYNGEE. The CDR3 runs 14 residues. With V trimmed by 3 bases and J by 1 base, 2 bases remained unmatched.

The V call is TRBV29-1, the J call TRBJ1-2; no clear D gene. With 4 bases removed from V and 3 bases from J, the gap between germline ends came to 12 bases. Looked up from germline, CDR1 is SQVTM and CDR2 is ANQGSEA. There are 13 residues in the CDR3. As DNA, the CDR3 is TGCAGCGTTGTCCCCGGCAGCGACTATGGCTACACCTTC. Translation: CSVVPGSDYGYTF.

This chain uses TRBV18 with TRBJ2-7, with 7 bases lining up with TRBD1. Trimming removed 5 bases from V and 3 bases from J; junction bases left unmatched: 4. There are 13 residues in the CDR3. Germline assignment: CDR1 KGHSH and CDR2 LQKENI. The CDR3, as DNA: TGTGCCAGCTCATCGGGACAGATCTACGAGCAGTACTTC. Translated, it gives CASSSGQIYEQYF. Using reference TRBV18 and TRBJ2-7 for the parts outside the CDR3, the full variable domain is NAGVMQNPRHLVRRRGQEARLRCSPMKGHSHVYWYRQLPEEGLKFMVYLQKENIIDESGMPKERFSAEFPKEGPSILRIQQVVRGDSAAYFCASSSGQIYEQYFGPGTRLTVT.

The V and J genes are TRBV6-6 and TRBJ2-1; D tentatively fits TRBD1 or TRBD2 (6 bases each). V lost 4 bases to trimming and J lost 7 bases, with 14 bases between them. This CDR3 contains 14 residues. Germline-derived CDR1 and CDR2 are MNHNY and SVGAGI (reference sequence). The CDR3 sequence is CASSSRTGRNEQFF. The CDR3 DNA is TGTGCCAGCAGTTCCAGAACAGGGAGGAATGAGCAGTTCTTC.

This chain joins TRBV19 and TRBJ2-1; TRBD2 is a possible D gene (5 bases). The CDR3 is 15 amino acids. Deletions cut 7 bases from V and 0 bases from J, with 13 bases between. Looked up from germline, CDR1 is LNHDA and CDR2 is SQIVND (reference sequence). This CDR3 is CASNKRTSSYNEQFF. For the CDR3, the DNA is TGTGCCAGTAACAAGCGGACGAGCTCCTACAATGAGCAGTTCTTC.

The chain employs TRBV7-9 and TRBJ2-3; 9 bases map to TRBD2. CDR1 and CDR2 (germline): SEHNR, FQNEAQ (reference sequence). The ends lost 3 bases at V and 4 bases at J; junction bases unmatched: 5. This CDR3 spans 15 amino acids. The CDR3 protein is CASSLVVAGADTQYF. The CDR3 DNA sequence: TGTGCCAGCAGCTTGGTGGTAGCGGGGGCAGATACGCAGTATTTT.

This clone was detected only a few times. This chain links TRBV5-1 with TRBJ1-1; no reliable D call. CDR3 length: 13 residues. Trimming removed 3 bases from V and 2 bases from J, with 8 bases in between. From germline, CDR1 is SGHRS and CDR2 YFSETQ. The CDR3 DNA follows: TGCGCCAGCAGCTCCGAACCAAACACTGAAGCTTTCTTT. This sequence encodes CASSSEPNTEAFF.

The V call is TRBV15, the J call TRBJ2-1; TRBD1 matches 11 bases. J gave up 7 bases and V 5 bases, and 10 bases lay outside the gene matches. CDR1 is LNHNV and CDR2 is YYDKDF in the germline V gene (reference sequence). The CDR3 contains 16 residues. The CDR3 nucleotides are TGTGCCACCAGCCGCAACTGGGACAGGGGGAAAAATGAGCAGTTCTTC. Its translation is CATSRNWDRGKNEQFF.

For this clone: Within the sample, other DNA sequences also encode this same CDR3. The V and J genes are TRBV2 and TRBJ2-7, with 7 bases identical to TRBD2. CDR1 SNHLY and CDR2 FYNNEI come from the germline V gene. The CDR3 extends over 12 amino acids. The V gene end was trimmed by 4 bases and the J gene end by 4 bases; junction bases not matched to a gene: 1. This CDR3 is CASSGDYYEQYF. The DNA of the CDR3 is TGTGCCAGCAGTGGGGACTATTACGAGCAGTACTTC.

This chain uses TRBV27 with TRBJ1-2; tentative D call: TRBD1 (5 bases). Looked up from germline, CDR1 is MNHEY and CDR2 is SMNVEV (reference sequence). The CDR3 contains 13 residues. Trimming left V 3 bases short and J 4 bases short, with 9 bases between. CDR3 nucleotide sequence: TGTGCCAGCAGTTTCCAGGGTTCCTATGGCTACACCTTC. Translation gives CASSFQGSYGYTF.

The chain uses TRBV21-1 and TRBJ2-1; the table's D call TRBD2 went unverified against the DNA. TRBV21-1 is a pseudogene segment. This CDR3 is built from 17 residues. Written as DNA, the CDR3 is TGTGCCAGCAGCACCAGTCCCCGGGAAAGCTCCTACAATGAGCAGTTCTTC. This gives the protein CASSTSPRESSYNEQFF.

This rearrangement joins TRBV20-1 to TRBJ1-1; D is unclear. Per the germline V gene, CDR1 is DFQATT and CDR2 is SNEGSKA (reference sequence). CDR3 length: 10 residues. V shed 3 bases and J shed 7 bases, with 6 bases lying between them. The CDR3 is CSARENEAFF. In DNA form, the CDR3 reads TGCAGTGCTAGGGAGAATGAAGCTTTCTTT.

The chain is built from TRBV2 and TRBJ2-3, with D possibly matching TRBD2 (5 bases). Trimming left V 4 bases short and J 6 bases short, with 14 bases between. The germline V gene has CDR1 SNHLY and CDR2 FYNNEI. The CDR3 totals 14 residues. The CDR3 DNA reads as TGTGCCAGCAGTGTAATCAGGACGGGGGATACGCAGTATTTT. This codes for CASSVIRTGDTQYF. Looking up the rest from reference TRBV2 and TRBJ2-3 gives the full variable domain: EPEVTQTPSHQVTQMGQEVILRCVPISNHLYFYWYRQILGQKVEFLVSFYNNEISEKSEIFDDQFSVERPDGSNFTLKIRSTKLEDSAMYFCASSVIRTGDTQYFGPGTRLTVL.

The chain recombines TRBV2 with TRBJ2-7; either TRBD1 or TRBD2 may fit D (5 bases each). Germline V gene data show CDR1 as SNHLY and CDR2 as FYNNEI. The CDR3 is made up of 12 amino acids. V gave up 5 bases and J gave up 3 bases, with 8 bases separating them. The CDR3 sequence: CASSRDVYEQYF. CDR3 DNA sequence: TGTGCCAGCAGTCGGGACGTCTACGAGCAGTACTTC.

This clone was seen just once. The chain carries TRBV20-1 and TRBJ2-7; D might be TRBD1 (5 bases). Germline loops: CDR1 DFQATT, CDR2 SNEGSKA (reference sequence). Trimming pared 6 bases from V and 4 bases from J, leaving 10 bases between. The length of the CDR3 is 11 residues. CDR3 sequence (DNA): TGCAGTGCCGCAGACAGTTACGAGCAGTACTTC. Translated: CSAADSYEQYF.

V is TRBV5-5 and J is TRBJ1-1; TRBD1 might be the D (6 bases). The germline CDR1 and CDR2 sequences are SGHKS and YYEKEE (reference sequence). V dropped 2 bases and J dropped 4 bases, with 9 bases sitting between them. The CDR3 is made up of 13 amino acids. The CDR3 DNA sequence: TGTGCCAGCAGCTTCTCAGGGGTCACTGAAGCTTTCTTT. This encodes CASSFSGVTEAFF.

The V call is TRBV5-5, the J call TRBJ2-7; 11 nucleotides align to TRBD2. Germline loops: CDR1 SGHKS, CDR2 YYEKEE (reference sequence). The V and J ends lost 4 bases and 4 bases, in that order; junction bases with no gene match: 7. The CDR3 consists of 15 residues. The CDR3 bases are TGTGCCAGCAGCCCTAGACTAGCGGGAAGATACGAGCAGTACTTC. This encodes CASSPRLAGRYEQYF. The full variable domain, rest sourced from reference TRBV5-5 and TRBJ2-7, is DAGVTQSPTHLIKTRGQQVTLRCSPISGHKSVSWYQQVLGQGPQFIFQYYEKEERGRGNFPDRFSARQFPNYSSELNVNALLLGDSALYLCASSPRLAGRYEQYFGPGTRLTVT.

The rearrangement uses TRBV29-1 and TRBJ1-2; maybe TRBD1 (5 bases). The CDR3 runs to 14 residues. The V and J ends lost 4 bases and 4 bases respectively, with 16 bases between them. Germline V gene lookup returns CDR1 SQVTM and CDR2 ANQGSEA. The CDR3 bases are TGCAGCGTTGTCGCCAGGGATAGCGTCTATGGCTACACCTTC. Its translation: CSVVARDSVYGYTF.

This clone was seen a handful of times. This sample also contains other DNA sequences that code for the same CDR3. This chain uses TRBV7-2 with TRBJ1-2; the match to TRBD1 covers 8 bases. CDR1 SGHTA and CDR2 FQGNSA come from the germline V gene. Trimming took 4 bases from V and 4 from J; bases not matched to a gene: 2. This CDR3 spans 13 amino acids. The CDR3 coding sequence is TGTGCCAGCAGCTCTGACAGGGGCTATGGCTACACCTTC. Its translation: CASSSDRGYGYTF.